The 6 T cell receptor beta chains given below trace back to one sample, sequenced in a study of blood T cell repertoires in COVID-19. This table comes from immunoSEQ multiplex PCR, and its TCRdb copy is limited to in-frame clones, with some not included. The sample carries 150,000 to 200,000 clones, roughly nine tenths recorded once. Sequencing input: peripheral blood. Receptor source: a human donor in a cohort sampled during active COVID-19.

The gene calls are TRBV3-1 (or the pseudogene TRBV3-2) and TRBJ1-2, with 8 nucleotides matching TRBD1. This CDR3 contains 15 residues. Germline V gene lookup returns CDR1 LGHDT and CDR2 YNNKEL (reference sequence). V lost 4 bases, J lost 4 bases, and 8 bases stayed unmatched. This CDR3 reads CASSRSLDRAYGYTF. CDR3 DNA: TGTGCCAGCAGCCGATCTTTGGACAGGGCCTATGGCTACACCTTC.

The chain carries TRBV12-3 or TRBV12-4 and TRBJ2-7, with D perhaps TRBD2 (5 bases). V lost 6 bases to trimming and J lost 3 bases, with 9 bases between them. The CDR3 is 12 residues long. CDR3: CASSLTSYEQYF. CDR3 nucleotides: TGTGCCAGCAGCCTAACTAGCTACGAGCAGTACTTC.

This clone has just one count. The chain has TRBV29-1 and TRBJ1-4; 7 bases are a match to TRBD1. The CDR3 is made up of 14 amino acids. Germline lookup yields CDR1 SQVTM and CDR2 ANQGSEA. V was pared by 1 base and J by 6 bases, with 5 bases of the junction left unmatched. The CDR3: CSVEATGQDEKLFF. The CDR3 DNA reads TGCAGCGTTGAAGCGACAGGGCAGGATGAAAAACTGTTTTTT.

The chain uses TRBV7-6 and TRBJ2-2, with 9 bases identical to TRBD2. The CDR3 is made up of 15 amino acids. CDR1 is SGHVS, CDR2 FNYEAQ, per germline. J was trimmed by 8 bases and V by 3 bases; bases with no gene match: 7. The CDR3 sequence is CASSFPASGKGELFF. The DNA of the CDR3 is TGTGCCAGCAGCTTCCCGGCTAGCGGGAAGGGGGAGCTGTTTTTT.

The rearrangement uses TRBV5-1 and TRBJ2-3, with 11 bases aligning to TRBD2. V lost 4 bases and J lost 12; bases outside the gene matches: 10. The CDR3 length is 14 residues. CDR1 is SGHRS, CDR2 YFSETQ, per germline. The CDR3 DNA reads as TGCGCCAGCAGCCGTGAAGATACTAGCGGGAGTCAGTATTTT. This sequence encodes CASSREDTSGSQYF.

V usage is TRBV2 and J usage is TRBJ1-6, with D possibly being TRBD1 (5 bases). The germline V gene encodes CDR1 SNHLY and CDR2 FYNNEI. The ends were cut back, 2 bases at V and 1 base at J, with 9 bases in the middle. The length of the CDR3 is 16 residues. CDR3 loop: CASSERQSSYNSPLHF. CDR3 DNA sequence: TGTGCCAGCAGTGAAAGACAGTCATCCTATAATTCACCCCTCCACTTT.